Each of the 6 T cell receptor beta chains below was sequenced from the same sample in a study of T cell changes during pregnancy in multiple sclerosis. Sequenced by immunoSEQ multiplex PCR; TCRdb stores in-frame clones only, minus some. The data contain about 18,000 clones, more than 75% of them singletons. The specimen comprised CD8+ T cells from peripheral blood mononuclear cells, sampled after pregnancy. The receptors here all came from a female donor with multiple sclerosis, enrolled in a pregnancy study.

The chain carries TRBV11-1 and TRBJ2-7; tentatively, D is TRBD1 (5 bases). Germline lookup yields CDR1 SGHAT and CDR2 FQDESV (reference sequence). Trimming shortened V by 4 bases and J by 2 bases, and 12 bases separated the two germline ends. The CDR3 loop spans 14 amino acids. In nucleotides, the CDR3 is TGTGCCAGCAGCTCCACGACAGAAACCTACGAGCAGTACTTC. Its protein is CASSSTTETYEQYF.

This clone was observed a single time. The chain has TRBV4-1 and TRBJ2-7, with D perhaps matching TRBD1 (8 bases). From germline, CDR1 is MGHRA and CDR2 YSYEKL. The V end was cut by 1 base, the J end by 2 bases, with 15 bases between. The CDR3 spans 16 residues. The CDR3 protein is CASSQGSGTGAYEQYF. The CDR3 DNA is TGCGCCAGCAGCCAAGGGAGCGGGACAGGAGCCTACGAGCAGTACTTC.

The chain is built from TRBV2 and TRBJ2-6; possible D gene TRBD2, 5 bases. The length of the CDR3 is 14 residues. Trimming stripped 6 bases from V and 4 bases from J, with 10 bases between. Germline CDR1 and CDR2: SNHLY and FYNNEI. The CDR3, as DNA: TGTGCCAGCAGGGACTTCGGGGGGGCCAACGTCCTGACTTTC. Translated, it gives CASRDFGGANVLTF. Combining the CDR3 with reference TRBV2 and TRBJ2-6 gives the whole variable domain EPEVTQTPSHQVTQMGQEVILRCVPISNHLYFYWYRQILGQKVEFLVSFYNNEISEKSEIFDDQFSVERPDGSNFTLKIRSTKLEDSAMYFCASRDFGGANVLTFGAGSRLTVL.

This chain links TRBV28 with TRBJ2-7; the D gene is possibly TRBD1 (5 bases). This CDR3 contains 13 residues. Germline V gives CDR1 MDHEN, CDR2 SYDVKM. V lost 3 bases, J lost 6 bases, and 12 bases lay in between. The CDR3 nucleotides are TGTGCCAGCAGTTTTCAGGGAAAGGGCGAGCAGTACTTC. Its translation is CASSFQGKGEQYF. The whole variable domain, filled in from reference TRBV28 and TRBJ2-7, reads DVKVTQSSRYLVKRTGEKVFLECVQDMDHENMFWYRQDPGLGLRLIYFSYDVKMKEKGDIPEGYSVSREKKERFSLILESASTNQTSMYLCASSFQGKGEQYFGPGTRLTVT.

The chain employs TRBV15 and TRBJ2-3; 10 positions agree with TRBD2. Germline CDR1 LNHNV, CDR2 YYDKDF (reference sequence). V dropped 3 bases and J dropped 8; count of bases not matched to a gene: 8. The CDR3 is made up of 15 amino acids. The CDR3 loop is CATSSPSGSLGTQYF. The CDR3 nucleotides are TGTGCCACCAGCAGCCCTAGCGGGAGTTTGGGTACGCAGTATTTT.

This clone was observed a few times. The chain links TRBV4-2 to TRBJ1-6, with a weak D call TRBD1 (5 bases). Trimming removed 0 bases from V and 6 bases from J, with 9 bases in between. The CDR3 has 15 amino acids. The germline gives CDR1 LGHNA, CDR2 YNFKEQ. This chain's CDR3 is CASSQDWQGNSPLHF. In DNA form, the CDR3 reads TGTGCCAGCAGCCAAGACTGGCAGGGTAATTCACCCCTCCACTTT.